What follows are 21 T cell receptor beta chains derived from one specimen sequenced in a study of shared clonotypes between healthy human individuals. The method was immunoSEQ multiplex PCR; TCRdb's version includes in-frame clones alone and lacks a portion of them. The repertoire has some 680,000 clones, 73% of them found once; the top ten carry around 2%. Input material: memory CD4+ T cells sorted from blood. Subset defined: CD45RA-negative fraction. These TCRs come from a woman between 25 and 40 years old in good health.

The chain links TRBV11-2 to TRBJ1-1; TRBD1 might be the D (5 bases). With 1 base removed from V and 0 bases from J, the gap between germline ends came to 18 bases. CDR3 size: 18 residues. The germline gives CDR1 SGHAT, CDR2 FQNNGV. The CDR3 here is CASSLVLGAGFMNTEAFF. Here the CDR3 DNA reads TGTGCCAGCAGCTTAGTTTTAGGGGCAGGGTTCATGAACACTGAAGCTTTCTTT.

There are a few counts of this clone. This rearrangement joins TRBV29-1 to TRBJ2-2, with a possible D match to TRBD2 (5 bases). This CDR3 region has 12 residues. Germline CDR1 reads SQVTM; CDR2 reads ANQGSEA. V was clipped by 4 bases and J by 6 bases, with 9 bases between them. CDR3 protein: CSVVQRPGELFF. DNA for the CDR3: TGCAGCGTTGTTCAGCGGCCCGGGGAGCTGTTTTTT.

CDR3 residues: CASSLAWAGYGYTF. The CDR3 region has the DNA TGCGCCAGCAGCTTGGCCTGGGCAGGCTATGGCTACACCTTC. The chain links TRBV5-1 to TRBJ1-2; D gene ambiguous. Germline CDR1 and CDR2: SGHRS and YFSETQ. Between the trimmed V and J ends, which lost 0 bases and 4 bases, there was a span of 10 bases. This CDR3 has 14 amino acids.

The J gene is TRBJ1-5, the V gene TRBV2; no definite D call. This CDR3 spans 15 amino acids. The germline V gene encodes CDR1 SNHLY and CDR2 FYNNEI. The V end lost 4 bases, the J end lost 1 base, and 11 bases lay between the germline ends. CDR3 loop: CASSGDRVSNQPQHF. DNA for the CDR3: TGTGCCAGCAGTGGAGACCGGGTGAGCAATCAGCCCCAGCATTTT.

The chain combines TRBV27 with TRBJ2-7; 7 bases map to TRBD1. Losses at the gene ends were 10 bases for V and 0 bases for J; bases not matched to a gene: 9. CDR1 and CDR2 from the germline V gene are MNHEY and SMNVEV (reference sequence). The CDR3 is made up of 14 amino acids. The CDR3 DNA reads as TGTGCCACTTCATCCGGGGACAGCTCCTACGAGCAGTACTTC. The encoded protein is CATSSGDSSYEQYF.

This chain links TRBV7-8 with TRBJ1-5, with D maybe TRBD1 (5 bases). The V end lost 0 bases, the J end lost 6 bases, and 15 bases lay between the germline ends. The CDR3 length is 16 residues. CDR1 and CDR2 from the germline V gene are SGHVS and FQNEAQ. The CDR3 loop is CASSLAAQGITQPQHF. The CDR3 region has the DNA TGTGCCAGCAGCTTAGCCGCCCAGGGTATTACTCAGCCCCAGCATTTT.

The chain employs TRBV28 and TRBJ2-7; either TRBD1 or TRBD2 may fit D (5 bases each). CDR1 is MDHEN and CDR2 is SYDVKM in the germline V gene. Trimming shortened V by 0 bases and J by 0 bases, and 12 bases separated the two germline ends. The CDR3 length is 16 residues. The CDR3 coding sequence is TGTGCCAGCAGTTTATGGGCCCCAGGGAGCTCCTACGAGCAGTACTTC. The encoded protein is CASSLWAPGSSYEQYF.

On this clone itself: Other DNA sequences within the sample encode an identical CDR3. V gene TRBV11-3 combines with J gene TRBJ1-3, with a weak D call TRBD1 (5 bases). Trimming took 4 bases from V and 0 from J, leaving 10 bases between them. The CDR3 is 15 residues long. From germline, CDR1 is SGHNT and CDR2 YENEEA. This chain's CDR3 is CASSSGTYSGNTIYF. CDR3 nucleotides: TGTGCCAGCAGCTCCGGGACGTACTCTGGAAACACCATATATTTT.

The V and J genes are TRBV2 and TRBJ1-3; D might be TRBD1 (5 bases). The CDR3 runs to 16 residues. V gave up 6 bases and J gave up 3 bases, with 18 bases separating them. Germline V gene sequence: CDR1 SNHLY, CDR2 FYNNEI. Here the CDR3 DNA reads TGTGCCAGCAGCCCTCTTCGGAGGGGAGTTGGAAACACCATATATTTT. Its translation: CASSPLRRGVGNTIYF.

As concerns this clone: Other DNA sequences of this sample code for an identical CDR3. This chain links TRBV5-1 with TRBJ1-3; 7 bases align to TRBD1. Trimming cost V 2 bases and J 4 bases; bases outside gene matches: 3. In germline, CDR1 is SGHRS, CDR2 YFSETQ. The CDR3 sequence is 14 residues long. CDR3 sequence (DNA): TGCGCCAGCAGCTTTGGGACAGAGGGAAACACCATATATTTT. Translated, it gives CASSFGTEGNTIYF.

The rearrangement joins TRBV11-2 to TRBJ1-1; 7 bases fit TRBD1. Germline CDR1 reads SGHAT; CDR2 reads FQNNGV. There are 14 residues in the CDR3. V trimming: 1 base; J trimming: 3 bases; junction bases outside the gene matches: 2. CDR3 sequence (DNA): TGTGCCAGCAGCTTAGCAGGGGGAGACACTGAAGCTTTCTTT. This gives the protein CASSLAGGDTEAFF.

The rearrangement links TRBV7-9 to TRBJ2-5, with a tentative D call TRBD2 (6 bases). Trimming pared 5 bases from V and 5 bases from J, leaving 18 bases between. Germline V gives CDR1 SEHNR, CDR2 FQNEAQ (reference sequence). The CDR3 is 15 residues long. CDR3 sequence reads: CASSRLGRMEETQYF. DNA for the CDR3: TGTGCCAGCAGCCGACTAGGACGCATGGAGGAGACCCAGTACTTC.

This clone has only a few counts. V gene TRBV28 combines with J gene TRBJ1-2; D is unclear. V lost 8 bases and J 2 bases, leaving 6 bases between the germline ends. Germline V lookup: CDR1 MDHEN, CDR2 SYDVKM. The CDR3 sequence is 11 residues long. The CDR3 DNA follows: TGTGCCAGCGGCGGGAACTATGGCTACACCTTC. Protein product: CASGGNYGYTF.

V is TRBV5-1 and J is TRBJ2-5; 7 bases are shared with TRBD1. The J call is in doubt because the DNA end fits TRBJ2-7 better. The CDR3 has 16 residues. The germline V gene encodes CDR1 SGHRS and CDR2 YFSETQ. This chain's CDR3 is CASSKGATTLSYEQYF. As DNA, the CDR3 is TGCGCCAGCTCAAAGGGGGCTACCACCCTCTCCTACGAGCAGTACTTC.

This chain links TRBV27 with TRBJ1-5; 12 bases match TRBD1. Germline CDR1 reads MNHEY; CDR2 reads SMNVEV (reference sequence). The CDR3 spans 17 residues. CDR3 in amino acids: CVEVRDRGPFGNQPQHF. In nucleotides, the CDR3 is TGTGTCGAGGTTAGGGACAGGGGGCCGTTCGGCAATCAGCCCCAGCATTTT.

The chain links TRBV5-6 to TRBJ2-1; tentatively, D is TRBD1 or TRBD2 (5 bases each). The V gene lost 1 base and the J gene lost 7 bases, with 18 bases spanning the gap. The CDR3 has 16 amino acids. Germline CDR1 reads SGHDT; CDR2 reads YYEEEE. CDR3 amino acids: CASSLIVWGKGNEQFF. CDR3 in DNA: TGTGCCAGCAGCTTGATCGTGTGGGGGAAGGGGAATGAGCAGTTCTTC.

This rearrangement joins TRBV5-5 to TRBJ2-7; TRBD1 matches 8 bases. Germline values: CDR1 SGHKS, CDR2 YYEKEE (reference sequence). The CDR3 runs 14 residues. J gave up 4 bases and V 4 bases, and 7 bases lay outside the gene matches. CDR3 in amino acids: CASSQRDRRYEQYF. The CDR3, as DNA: TGTGCCAGCAGCCAAAGGGACAGGCGTTACGAGCAGTACTTC.

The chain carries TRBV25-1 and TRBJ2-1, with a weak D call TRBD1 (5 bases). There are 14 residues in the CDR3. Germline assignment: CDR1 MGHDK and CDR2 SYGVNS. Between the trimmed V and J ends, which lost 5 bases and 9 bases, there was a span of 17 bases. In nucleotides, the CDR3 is TGTGCCAGCAGTATGACAGAAGCAAGTATTGAGCAGTTCTTC. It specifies CASSMTEASIEQFF.

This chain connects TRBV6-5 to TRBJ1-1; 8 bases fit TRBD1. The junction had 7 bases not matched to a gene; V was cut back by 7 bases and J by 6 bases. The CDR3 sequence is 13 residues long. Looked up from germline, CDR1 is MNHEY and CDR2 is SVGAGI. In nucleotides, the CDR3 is TGTGCCAGCAAGGGGACAGGTAGACCTGAAGCTTTCTTT. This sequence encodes CASKGTGRPEAFF.

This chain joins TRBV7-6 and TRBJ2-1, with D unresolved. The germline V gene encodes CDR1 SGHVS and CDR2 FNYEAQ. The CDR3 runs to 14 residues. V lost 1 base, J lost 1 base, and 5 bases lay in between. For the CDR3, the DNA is TGTGCCAGCAGCTTAGGTAGTTCCTACAATGAGCAGTTCTTC. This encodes CASSLGSSYNEQFF.

The CDR3 nucleotides read TGTGCCAGCAGTCCGGACAGGGGCCCTAACTATGGCTACACCTTC. It encodes CASSPDRGPNYGYTF. This chain joins TRBV2 and TRBJ1-2, with 9 bases identical to TRBD1. V lost 5 bases to trimming and J lost 0 bases; unmatched junction nucleotides: 4. Germline values: CDR1 SNHLY, CDR2 FYNNEI. The CDR3 is made up of 15 amino acids.